This TCR beta chain was sequenced in a study of neoadjuvant nivolumab and ipilimumab in lung cancer. The CDR3 has 17 amino acids. Germline values: CDR1 KGHSH, CDR2 LQKENI. J was trimmed by 2 bases and V by 0 bases; bases with no gene match: 5. Some clones are missing from TCRdb's copy, which holds only in-frame ones; the method was immunoSEQ multiplex PCR. Of some 43,000 clones in the sample, about 89% are singletons; the top ten hold around 3.6%. This TCR came from an adult with non-small cell lung cancer. Some clones in this sample may be carry-over from other donors' samples. The V call is TRBV18, the J call TRBJ2-1, with 9 bases fitting TRBD2. The sequencing used blood, collected before neoadjuvant nivolumab, alone or with ipilimumab. Here the CDR3 DNA reads TGTGCCAGCTCACCACCGTGGCGGGAGGGCCCCTACAATGAGCAGTTCTTC. Its protein is CASSPPWREGPYNEQFF.